This entry lists 2 T cell receptor beta chains sequenced from one sample in a study of T-cell reconstitution after alpha-beta-depleted transplantation in children. For TCRbeta, the library was prepared with unique molecular identifiers. TCRdb recomputed calls from the PCR reads with MiXCR, one row per CDR3 protein. This sample has about 200,000 distinct CDR3 sequences, with 14% to 15% found just once. This material consisted of PBMCs from the stem cell graft donor, taken from the stem cell graft. Source of these receptors: a human donor who donated a stem cell graft to a child with acute lymphoblastic leukemia.

The chain couples TRBV2 to TRBJ1-2, with a tentative D call TRBD1 (5 bases). The CDR3 sequence is 13 residues long. The V end was cut by 0 bases, the J end by 8 bases, with 10 bases between. Germline V gene data show CDR1 as SNHLY and CDR2 as FYNNEI. Here the CDR3 reads CASSEAERGGYTF. For the CDR3, the DNA is TGTGCCAGCAGTGAAGCCGAGAGGGGAGGCTACACCTTC.

This clonotype was seen repeatedly, ten times or more. The chain carries TRBV20-1 and TRBJ2-1; 11 bases map to TRBD2. The trim removed 3 bases at V and 6 bases at J, leaving 4 bases unmatched. From germline, CDR1 is DFQATT and CDR2 SNEGSKA (reference sequence). The CDR3 is made up of 14 amino acids. The chain's CDR3 is CSARPGLAANEQFF. The CDR3 DNA is TGCAGTGCTAGGCCGGGACTAGCGGCCAATGAGCAGTTCTTC.